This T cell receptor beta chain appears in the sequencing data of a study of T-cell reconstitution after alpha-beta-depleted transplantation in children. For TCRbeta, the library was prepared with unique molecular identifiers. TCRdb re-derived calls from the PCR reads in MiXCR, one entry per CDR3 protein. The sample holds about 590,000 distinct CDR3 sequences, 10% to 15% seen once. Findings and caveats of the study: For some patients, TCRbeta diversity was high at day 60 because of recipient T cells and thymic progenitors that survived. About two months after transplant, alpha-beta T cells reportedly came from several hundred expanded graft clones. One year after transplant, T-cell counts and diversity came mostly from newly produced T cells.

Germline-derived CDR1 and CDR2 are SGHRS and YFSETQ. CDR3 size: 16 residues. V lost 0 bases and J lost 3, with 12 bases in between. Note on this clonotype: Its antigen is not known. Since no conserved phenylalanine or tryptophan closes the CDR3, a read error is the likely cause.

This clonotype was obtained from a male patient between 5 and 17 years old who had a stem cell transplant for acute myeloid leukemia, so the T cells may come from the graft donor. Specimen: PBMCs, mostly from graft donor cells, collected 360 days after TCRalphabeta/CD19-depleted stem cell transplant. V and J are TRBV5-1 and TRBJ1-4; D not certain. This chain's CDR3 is CASSLGQAAANEKLFY. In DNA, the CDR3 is TGCGCCAGCAGCTTGGGCCAAGCCGCGGCTAATGAAAAACTGTTTTAT.